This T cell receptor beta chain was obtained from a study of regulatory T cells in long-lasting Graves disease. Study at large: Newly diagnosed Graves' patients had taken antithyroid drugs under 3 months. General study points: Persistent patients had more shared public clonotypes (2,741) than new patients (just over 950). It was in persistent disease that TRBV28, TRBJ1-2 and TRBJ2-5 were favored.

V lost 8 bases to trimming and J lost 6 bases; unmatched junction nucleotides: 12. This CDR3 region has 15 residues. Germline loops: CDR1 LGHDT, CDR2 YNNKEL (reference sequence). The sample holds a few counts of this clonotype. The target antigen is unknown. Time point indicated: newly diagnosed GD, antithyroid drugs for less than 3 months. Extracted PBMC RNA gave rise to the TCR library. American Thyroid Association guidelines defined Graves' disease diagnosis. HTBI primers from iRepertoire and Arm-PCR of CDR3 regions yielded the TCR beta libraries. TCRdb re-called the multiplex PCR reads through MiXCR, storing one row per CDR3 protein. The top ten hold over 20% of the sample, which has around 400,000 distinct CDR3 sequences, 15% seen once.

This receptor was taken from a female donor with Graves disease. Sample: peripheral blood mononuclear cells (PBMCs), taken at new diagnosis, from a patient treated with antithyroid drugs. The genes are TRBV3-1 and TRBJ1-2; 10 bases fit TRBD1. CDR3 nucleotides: TGTGCCAGCTCCCCTCGGACAGGGGGAAAGGATGGCTACACCTTC. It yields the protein CASSPRTGGKDGYTF.